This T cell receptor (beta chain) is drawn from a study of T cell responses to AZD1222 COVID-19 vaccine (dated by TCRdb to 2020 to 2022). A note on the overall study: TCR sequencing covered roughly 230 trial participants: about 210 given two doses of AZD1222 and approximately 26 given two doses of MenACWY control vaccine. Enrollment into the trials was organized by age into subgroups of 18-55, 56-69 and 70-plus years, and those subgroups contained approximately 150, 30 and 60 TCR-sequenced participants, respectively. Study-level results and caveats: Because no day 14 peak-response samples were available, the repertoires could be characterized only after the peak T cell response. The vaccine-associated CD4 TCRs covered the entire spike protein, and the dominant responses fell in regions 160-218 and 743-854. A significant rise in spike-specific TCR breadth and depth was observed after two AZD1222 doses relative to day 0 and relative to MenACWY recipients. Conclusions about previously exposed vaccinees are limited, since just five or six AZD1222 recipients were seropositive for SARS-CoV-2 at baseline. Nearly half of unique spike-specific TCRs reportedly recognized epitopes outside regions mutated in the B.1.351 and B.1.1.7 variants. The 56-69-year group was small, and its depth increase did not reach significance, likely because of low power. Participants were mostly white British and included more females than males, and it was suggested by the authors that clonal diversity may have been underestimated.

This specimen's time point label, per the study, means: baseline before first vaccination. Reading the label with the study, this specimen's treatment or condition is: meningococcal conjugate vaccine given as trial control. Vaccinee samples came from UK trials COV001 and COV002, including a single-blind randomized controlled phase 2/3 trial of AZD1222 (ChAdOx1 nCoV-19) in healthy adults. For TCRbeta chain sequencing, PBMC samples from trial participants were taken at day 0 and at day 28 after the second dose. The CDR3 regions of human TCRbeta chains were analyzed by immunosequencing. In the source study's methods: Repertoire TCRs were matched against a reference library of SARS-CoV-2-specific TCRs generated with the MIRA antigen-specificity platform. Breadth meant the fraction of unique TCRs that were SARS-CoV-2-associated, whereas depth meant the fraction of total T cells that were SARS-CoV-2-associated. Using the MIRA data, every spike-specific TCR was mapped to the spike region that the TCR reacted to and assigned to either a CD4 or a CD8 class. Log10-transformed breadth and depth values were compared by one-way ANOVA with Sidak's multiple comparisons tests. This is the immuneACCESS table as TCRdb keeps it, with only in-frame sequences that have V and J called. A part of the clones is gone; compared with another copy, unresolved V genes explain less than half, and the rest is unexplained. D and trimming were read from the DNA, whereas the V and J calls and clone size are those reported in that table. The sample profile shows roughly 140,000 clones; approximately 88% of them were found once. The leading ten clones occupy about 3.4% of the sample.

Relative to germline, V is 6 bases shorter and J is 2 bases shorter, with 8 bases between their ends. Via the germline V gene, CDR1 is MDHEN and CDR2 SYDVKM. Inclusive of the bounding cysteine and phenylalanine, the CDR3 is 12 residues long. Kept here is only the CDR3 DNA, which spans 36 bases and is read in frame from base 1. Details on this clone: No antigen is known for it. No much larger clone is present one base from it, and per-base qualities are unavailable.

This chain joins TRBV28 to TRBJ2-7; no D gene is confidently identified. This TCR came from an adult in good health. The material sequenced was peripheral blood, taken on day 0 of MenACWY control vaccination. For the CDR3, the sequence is CASRKDTYEQYF. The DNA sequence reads TGTGCCAGCAGGAAAGACACCTACGAGCAGTACTTC.